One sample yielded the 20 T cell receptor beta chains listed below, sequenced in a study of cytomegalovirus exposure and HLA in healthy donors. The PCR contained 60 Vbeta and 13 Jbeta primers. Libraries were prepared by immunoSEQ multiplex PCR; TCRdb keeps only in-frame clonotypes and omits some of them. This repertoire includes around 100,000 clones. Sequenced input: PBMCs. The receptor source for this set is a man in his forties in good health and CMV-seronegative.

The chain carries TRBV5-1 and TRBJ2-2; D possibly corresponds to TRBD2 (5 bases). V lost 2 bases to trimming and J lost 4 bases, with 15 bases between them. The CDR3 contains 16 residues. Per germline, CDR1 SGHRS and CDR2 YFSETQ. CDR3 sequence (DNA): TGCGCCAGCAGCTTACAAGGGAAGGGAGTCACCGGGGAGCTGTTTTTT. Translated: CASSLQGKGVTGELFF.

The CDR3: CASSLRTGGSTGELFF. The CDR3 coding sequence is TGTGCCAGCAGCTTACGGACAGGGGGTTCCACCGGGGAGCTGTTTTTT. This chain uses TRBV7-6 with TRBJ2-2; the match to TRBD1 covers 10 bases. The V and J ends lost 2 bases and 4 bases, in that order; junction bases with no gene match: 4. Germline V lookup: CDR1 SGHVS, CDR2 FNYEAQ. This CDR3 is built from 16 residues.

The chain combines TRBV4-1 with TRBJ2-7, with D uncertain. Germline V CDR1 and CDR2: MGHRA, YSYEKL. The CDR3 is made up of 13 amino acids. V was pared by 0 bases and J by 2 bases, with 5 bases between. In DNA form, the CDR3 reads TGCGCCAGCAGCCAAGATACAGCCTACGAGCAGTACTTC. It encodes CASSQDTAYEQYF.

The DNA for the CDR3 is TGCGCCAGCAGCTTGGCCCTCGTGAACACTGAAGCTTTCTTT. Its translation: CASSLALVNTEAFF. The rearrangement joins TRBV5-1 to TRBJ1-1; D is unresolved. Trimming shortened V by 0 bases and J by 0 bases, and 6 bases separated the two germline ends. CDR1 SGHRS and CDR2 YFSETQ come from the germline V gene. This CDR3 region has 14 residues. Looking up the rest from reference TRBV5-1 and TRBJ1-1 gives the full variable domain: KAGVTQTPRYLIKTRGQQVTLSCSPISGHRSVSWYQQTPGQGLQFLFEYFSETQRNKGNFPGRFSGRQFSNSRSEMNVSTLELGDSALYLCASSLALVNTEAFFGQGTRLTVV.

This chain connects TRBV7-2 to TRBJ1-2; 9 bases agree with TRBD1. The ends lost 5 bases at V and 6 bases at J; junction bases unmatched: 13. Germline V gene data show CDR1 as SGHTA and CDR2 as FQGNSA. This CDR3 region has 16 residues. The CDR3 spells CASSLQQGADGNGYTF. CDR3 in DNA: TGTGCCAGCAGCCTCCAACAGGGGGCGGACGGTAATGGCTACACCTTC.

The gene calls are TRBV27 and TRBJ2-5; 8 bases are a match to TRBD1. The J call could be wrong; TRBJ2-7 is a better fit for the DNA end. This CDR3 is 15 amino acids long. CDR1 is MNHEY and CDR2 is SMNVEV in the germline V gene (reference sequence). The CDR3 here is CASSLGQGLSYEQYF. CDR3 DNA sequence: TGTGCCAGCAGTCTCGGACAGGGTCTATCCTACGAGCAGTACTTC.

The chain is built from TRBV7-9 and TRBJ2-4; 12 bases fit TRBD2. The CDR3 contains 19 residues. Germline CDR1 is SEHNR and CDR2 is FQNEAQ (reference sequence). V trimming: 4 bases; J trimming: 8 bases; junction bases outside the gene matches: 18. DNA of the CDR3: TGTGCCAGCAGCTCTCTCATACCCCTAGCGGGAGGGCTTCGGGACATTCAGTACTTC. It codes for CASSSLIPLAGGLRDIQYF.

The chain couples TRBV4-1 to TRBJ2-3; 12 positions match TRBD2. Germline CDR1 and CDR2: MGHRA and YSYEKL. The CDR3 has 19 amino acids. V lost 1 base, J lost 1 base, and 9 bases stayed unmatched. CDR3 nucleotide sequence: TGCGCCAGCAGCCAAGTGGGGCTAGCGGGGGGGCAGGGCACAGATACGCAGTATTTT. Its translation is CASSQVGLAGGQGTDTQYF.

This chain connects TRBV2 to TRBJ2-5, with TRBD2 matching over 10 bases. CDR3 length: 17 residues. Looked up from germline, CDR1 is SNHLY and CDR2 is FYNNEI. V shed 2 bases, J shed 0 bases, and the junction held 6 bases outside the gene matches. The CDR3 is CASSELAGATYQETQYF. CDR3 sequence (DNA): TGTGCCAGCAGTGAACTAGCGGGGGCAACGTACCAAGAGACCCAGTACTTC. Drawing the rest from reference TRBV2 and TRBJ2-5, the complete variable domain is EPEVTQTPSHQVTQMGQEVILRCVPISNHLYFYWYRQILGQKVEFLVSFYNNEISEKSEIFDDQFSVERPDGSNFTLKIRSTKLEDSAMYFCASSELAGATYQETQYFGPGTRLLVL.

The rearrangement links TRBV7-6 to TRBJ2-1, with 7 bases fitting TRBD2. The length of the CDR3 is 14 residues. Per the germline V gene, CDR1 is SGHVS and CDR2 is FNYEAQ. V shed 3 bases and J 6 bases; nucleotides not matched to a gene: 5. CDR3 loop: CASSLMTSSNEQFF. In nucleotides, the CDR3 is TGTGCCAGCAGCTTGATGACTAGCTCCAATGAGCAGTTCTTC.

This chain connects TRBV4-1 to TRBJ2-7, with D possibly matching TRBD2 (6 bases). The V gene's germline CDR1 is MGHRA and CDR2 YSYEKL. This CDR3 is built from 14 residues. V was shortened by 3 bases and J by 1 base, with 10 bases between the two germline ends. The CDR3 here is CASSHRDLSYEQYF. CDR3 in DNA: TGCGCCAGCAGCCACCGGGACTTATCCTACGAGCAGTACTTC.

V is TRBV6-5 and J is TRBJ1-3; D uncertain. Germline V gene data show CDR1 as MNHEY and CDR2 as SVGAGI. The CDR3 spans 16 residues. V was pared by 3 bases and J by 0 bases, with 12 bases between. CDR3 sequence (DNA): TGTGCCAGCAGTTATTCTCGGCGGAGCTCTGGAAACACCATATATTTT. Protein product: CASSYSRRSSGNTIYF.

CDR3 region: CASSDPGMVSTEAFF. CDR3 in DNA: TGCGCCAGCAGCGATCCAGGGATGGTTAGCACTGAAGCTTTCTTT. This rearrangement joins TRBV10-2 to TRBJ1-1; D might be TRBD1 (5 bases). V dropped 6 bases and J dropped 4 bases, with 18 bases sitting between them. Germline V lookup: CDR1 WSHSY, CDR2 SAAADI. CDR3 length equals 15 residues.

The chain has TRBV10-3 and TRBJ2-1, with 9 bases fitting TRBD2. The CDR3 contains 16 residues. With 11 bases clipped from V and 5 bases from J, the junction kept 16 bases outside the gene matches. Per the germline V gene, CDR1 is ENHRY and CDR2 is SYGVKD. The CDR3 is CASSYRGGVKDNEQFF. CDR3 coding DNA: TGTGCCTCGTCGTATCGCGGGGGGGTCAAGGACAATGAGCAGTTCTTC.

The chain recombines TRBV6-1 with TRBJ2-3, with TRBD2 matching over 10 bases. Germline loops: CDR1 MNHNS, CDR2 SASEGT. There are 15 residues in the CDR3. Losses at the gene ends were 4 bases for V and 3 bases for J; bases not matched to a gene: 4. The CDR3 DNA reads TGTGCCAGCAGTGTCCTAGCGGGGGATACAGATACGCAGTATTTT. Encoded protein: CASSVLAGDTDTQYF.

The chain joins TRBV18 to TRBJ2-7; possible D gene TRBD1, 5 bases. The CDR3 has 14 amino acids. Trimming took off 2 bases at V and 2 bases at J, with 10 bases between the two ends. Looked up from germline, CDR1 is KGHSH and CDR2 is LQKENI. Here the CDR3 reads CASSPDSLPYEQYF. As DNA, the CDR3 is TGTGCCAGCTCACCAGACAGCTTACCCTACGAGCAGTACTTC.

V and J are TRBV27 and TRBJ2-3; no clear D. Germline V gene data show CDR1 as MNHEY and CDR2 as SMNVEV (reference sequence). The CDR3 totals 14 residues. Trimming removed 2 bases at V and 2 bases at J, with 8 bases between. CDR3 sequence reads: CASSLGRPTDTQYF. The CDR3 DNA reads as TGTGCCAGCAGTTTAGGCAGGCCCACAGATACGCAGTATTTT.

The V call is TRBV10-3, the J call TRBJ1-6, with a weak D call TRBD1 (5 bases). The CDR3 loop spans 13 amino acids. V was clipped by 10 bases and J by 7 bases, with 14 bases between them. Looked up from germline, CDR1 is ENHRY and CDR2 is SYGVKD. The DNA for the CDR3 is TGTGCCACGGGGGACGTGTCCAATTCACCCCTCCACTTT. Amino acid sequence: CATGDVSNSPLHF.

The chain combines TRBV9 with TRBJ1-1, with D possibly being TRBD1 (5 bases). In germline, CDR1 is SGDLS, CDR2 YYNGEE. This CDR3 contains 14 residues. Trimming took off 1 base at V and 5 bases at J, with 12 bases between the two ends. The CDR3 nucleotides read TGTGCCAGCAGCGTAAATGGGGCCTCAACTGAAGCTTTCTTT. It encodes CASSVNGASTEAFF.

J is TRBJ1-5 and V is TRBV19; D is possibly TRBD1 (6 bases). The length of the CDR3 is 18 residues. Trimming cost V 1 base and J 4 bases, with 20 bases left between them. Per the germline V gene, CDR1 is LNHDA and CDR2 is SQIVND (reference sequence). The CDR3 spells CASSIGRSRGLGNQPQHF. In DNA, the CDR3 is TGTGCCAGTAGTATAGGGCGCTCCAGGGGCCTCGGTAATCAGCCCCAGCATTTT.